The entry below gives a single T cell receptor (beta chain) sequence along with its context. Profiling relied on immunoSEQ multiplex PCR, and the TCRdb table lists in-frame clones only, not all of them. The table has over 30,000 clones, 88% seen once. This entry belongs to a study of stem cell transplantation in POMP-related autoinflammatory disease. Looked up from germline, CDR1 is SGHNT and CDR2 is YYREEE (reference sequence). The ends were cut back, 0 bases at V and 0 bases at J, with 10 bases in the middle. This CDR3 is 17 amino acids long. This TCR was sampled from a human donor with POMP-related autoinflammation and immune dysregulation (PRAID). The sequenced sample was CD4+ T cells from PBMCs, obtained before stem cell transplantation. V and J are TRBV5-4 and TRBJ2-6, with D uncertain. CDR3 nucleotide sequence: TGTGCCAGCAGCTTGGTCGGCACCTACTCTGGGGCCAACGTCCTGACTTTC. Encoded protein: CASSLVGTYSGANVLTF.